This entry features one T cell receptor (beta chain) sequence. The antigen is unknown. Then a second PCR, running roughly 7 to 11 cycles, was carried out with a sample-barcoded 5' primer and a J-beta primer mix. Each of the cDNA molecules was tagged by a template-switch adaptor with 12 random nucleotides. CDR3-containing paired-end reads numbered at least 2.5 million in each sample. TCRdb re-derived calls from the 5' RACE reads in MiXCR, one entry per CDR3 protein. The sample includes roughly 1.4 million distinct CDR3 sequences, 59% of them seen just once. The V and J ends lost 1 base and 7 bases respectively, with 7 bases between them. The CDR3 extends over 12 amino acids. Germline V gene data show CDR1 as LNHNV and CDR2 as YYDKDF (reference sequence). The data stem from a study of blood T cells in healthy people across ages. General study findings and limits: PBMCs that were unsorted prevented a conclusive naive versus antigen-experienced comparison.

Isolated PBMCs totaled at least 6 million in each sample. J is TRBJ2-5 and V is TRBV15; D perhaps matches TRBD1 (5 bases). The clonotype was recovered from a man aged 18 to 35 in good health. What was sequenced was blood. The CDR3 nucleotides read TGTGCCACCAGCAGAGCCCAGGGGACCCAGTACTTC. It specifies CATSRAQGTQYF.